Below, one T cell receptor (beta chain) is given with its context. Its recognized antigen is unknown. No clone much larger than this one lies a single base away; base qualities are absent. This sample was taken from a study of blood T cell repertoires in COVID-19 (TCRdb year 2020). Study-wide context: Samples from collaborators originated in the United States, Italy and Spain and spanned both the acute and convalescent phases of COVID-19. A freely available public database, intended as a resource for researchers studying the immune response to SARS-CoV-2, is where the repertoires were released. Deeply sampled blood TCRbeta repertoires from subjects exposed to, actively infected with, or recovered from COVID-19 were included in the dataset. The samples were drawn from the first 160 participants of the ongoing ImmuneRACE study and from over a thousand subjects provided by 6 global collaborators. Where available, HLA class I and class II types were taken from metadata supplied by the sample provider and were not determined by assay-based typing. Sample metadata almost always included a de-identified subject ID, COVID-19 status, age in years and sex. The prospective study material was composed of cDNA or gDNA derived from T cells, B-cell-depleted T cells, or PBMCs. Study-level results and caveats: Clinical and demographic metadata were provided uncurated, with the amount varying by source and participant.

The collaborating institutions used their own protocols to collect whole blood in K2EDTA tubes. Collaborator samples were shipped for TCRbeta analysis as frozen whole blood, isolated PBMCs, or DNA extracted from either sample type. From a lookup of the germline V gene, CDR1 and CDR2 are SNHLY and FYNNEI. There are 13 amino acids in the CDR3, from cysteine to phenylalanine inclusive. Only CDR3 DNA remains: 39 bases, in frame from the first base. V loses 4 bases, J loses 4 bases, and the germline ends lie 7 bases apart. TCRbeta CDR3 regions were amplified from genomic DNA using the immunoSEQ Assay, a bias-controlled multiplex PCR. Turning to the authors' computational methods: Within the assay, amplification of reference gene primers was used to estimate how many nucleated cells each sample contained. To quantify the absolute abundance of each unique TCRbeta CDR3 rearrangement, sequence reads were collapsed and filtered. Productive Simpson clonality was computed per sample as the square root of Simpson's diversity index over productive rearrangements. TCRdb obtained this table from immuneACCESS and retained in-frame rearrangements with V and J assigned. These tables miss some clones; where compared with another copy, unresolved V genes account for less than half of the shortfall, and the remainder is unexplained. The DNA was the basis for D and trimming; V, J and clone size are from that table. Counted in this sample were around 200,000 clones; approximately 84% of them appeared once. The top ten constitute around 4.9% of the sample.

Source material: peripheral blood. The receptor was derived from a woman of 80 years or more with acute or convalescent COVID-19. The chain couples TRBV2 to TRBJ1-4, with the D gene uncertain. At the DNA level, the sequence is TGTGCCAGCAGTGGCAGACTTAATGAAAAACTGTTTTTT. Translated, it reads CASSGRLNEKLFF.